These 14 T cell receptor beta chains came from one sample sequenced in a study of neurological immune-mediated disorders (dated by TCRdb to about 2019). Receptor amplification or capture employed 5' RACE. Sequenced using an Illumina HiSeq 2500. The public reads were reanalyzed by TCRdb: fastp trimming at Q25, MiXCR alignment, in-frame beta chains only. Each CDR3 protein gets just one entry, which takes the most common genes and DNA from the rows behind it. In this sample the table shows about 35,000 distinct CDR3 sequences, roughly 7% of which occur a single time. Clones ranked in the top ten supply less than 4.5% of the sample. The source material was PBMCs. These receptors came from a woman in her thirties or forties in good health.

There are many counts of this clonotype. CDR3 bases: TGCGCCAGCAGCTCACTAGGACAGGGACATGAGACCCAGTACTTC. It yields the protein CASSSLGQGHETQYF. The chain links TRBV5-1 to TRBJ2-5; TRBD1 agrees at 8 bases. V lost 3 bases and J lost 5; bases outside the gene matches: 9. Germline V gives CDR1 SGHRS, CDR2 YFSETQ. The CDR3 contains 15 residues.

Relative to its sample, this clonotype is medium-sized. V gene TRBV10-3 combines with J gene TRBJ2-3; D is tentatively TRBD1 or TRBD2 (6 bases each). CDR3 length: 14 amino acids. V was clipped by 3 bases and J by 6 bases, with 13 bases between them. Germline CDR1 and CDR2: ENHRY and SYGVKD. The CDR3 nucleotides are TGTGCCATCAGTGATCCCCGAGGGGGGGATACGCAGTATTTT. As protein: CAISDPRGGDTQYF.

This clonotype was found many times. The chain joins TRBV5-1 to TRBJ2-7; D could derive from TRBD1 or TRBD2 (5 bases each). The CDR3 is made up of 15 amino acids. Trimming left V 0 bases short and J 2 bases short, with 12 bases between. The germline V gene has CDR1 SGHRS and CDR2 YFSETQ. The CDR3 DNA sequence: TGCGCCAGCAGCTTGGAGGTCCAGGGACCCTACGAGCAGTACGTC. Translated: CASSLEVQGPYEQYV.

This clonotype showed up many times. This chain connects TRBV20-1 to TRBJ2-3; D is undetermined. The V gene lost 1 base and the J gene lost 0 bases, with 8 bases spanning the gap. The CDR3 is made up of 14 amino acids. CDR1 and CDR2 (germline): DFQATT, SNEGSKA (reference sequence). Here the CDR3 reads CSARALVSTDTQYF. In nucleotides, the CDR3 is TGCAGTGCTAGAGCTCTGGTTAGCACAGATACGCAGTATTTT.

There are many counts of this clonotype. This chain uses TRBV3-1 with TRBJ1-2; no clear D gene. The CDR3 runs 12 residues. Germline loops: CDR1 LGHDT, CDR2 YNNKEL (reference sequence). V lost 1 base and J 8 bases, leaving 8 bases between the germline ends. CDR3 protein: CASSQAGRGYTF. CDR3 sequence (DNA): TGTGCCAGCAGCCAAGCGGGGAGAGGCTACACCTTC.

This clonotype appeared many times. V gene TRBV29-1 combines with J gene TRBJ1-2; D may be TRBD1 (5 bases). V lost 4 bases, J lost 4 bases, and 16 bases lay in between. This CDR3 spans 14 amino acids. The V gene's germline CDR1 is SQVTM and CDR2 ANQGSEA. CDR3 sequence: CSVVTGHPSYGYTF. The CDR3 bases are TGCAGCGTTGTAACCGGACACCCGAGCTATGGCTACACCTTC.

For this clonotype: Given a much more abundant clone one base away, this may be a read error. CDR3 nucleotide sequence: TGCGCCAGCAGCTTACAAGCGACCACAGATACGCAGTATTTT. It yields the protein CASSLQATTDTQYF. The V gene is TRBV5-1, the J gene TRBJ2-3; D gene uncertain. Germline lookup yields CDR1 SGHRS and CDR2 YFSETQ. Trimming stripped 2 bases from V and 2 bases from J, with 9 bases between. The length of the CDR3 is 14 residues.

In its sample, this clonotype was seen many times. The chain couples TRBV28 to TRBJ2-3, with D possibly being TRBD2 (5 bases). The V end lost 6 bases, the J end lost 1 base, and 8 bases lay between the germline ends. The CDR3 contains 13 residues. Germline V lookup: CDR1 MDHEN, CDR2 SYDVKM. CDR3 loop: CASRVGGTDTQYF. The DNA of the CDR3 is TGTGCCAGCAGAGTGGGAGGCACAGATACGCAGTATTTT.

Ten or more counts support this clonotype. The J gene is TRBJ2-1, the V gene TRBV9, with 9 nucleotides matching TRBD1. CDR3 length: 15 residues. The V gene's germline CDR1 is SGDLS and CDR2 YYNGEE. The V segment lost 0 bases and the J segment 8 bases; nucleotides outside the gene matches: 6. The CDR3 reads CASSVGDRDGHEQFF. In DNA, the CDR3 is TGTGCCAGCAGCGTAGGGGACAGGGACGGACATGAGCAGTTCTTC.

This clonotype was observed many times. The genes are TRBV28 and TRBJ1-5; TRBD1 aligns across 8 bases. This CDR3 comprises 15 residues. The V gene's germline CDR1 is MDHEN and CDR2 SYDVKM. The V segment lost 5 bases and the J segment 5 bases; nucleotides outside the gene matches: 8. CDR3 in DNA: TGTGCCAGCAGTCCAGACAGGGGAGGCCATCAGCCCCAGCATTTT. This sequence encodes CASSPDRGGHQPQHF.

This clonotype was detected many times. The chain is built from TRBV20-1 and TRBJ2-1; perhaps TRBD1 as D (6 bases). The length of the CDR3 is 15 residues. CDR1 is DFQATT, CDR2 SNEGSKA, per germline (reference sequence). Trimming cost V 5 bases and J 2 bases, with 16 bases left between them. In DNA, the CDR3 is TGCAGTGCTTGGCTCAGGGGACGGACCTACAATGAGCAGTTCTTC. Its translation: CSAWLRGRTYNEQFF.

This clonotype was counted ten times or more. In nucleotides, the CDR3 is TGTGCCATCGGGGGGGGCGGGAGCCCCTACAATGAGCAGTTCTTC. Amino acid sequence: CAIGGGGSPYNEQFF. This chain links TRBV10-3 with TRBJ2-1; tentatively, D is TRBD2 (7 bases). Per the germline V gene, CDR1 is ENHRY and CDR2 is SYGVKD. Trimming shortened V by 8 bases and J by 2 bases, and 16 bases separated the two germline ends. The length of the CDR3 is 15 residues.

This clonotype is classed as medium-sized. This rearrangement joins TRBV20-1 to TRBJ2-3, with a possible D match to TRBD2 (6 bases). V was cut by 7 bases and J by 1 base, with 12 bases left in between. This CDR3 has 13 amino acids. Germline V gives CDR1 DFQATT, CDR2 SNEGSKA (reference sequence). As DNA, the CDR3 is TGCAGTGTCAGCGCGGGGCGCACAGATACGCAGTATTTT. It encodes CSVSAGRTDTQYF.

This clonotype showed up many times. This rearrangement joins TRBV9 to TRBJ2-7, with D tentatively TRBD1 (6 bases). The CDR3 covers 14 residues. CDR1 and CDR2 (germline): SGDLS, YYNGEE. V lost 0 bases, J lost 0 bases, and 7 bases lay in between. CDR3 sequence: CASSVVDSSYEQYF. CDR3 coding DNA: TGTGCCAGCAGCGTAGTGGACAGCTCCTACGAGCAGTACTTC.